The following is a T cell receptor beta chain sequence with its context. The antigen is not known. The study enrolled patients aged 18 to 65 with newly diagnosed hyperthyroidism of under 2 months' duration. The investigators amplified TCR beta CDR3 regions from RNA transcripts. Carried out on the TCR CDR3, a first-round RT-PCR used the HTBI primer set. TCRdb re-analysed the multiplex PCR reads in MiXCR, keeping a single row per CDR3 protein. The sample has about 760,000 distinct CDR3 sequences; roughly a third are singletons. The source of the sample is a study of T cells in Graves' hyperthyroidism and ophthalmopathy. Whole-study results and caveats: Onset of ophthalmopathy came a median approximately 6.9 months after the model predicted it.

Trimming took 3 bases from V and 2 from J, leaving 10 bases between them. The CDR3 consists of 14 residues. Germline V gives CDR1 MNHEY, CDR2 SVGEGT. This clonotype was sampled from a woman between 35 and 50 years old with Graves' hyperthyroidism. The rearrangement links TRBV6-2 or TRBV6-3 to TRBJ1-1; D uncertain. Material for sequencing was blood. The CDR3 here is CASSYKVGNTEAFF. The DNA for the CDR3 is TGTGCCAGCAGTTATAAGGTGGGCAACACTGAAGCTTTCTTT.